Below are 23 T cell receptor beta chains sequenced from a single sample in a study of control samples from healthy donors and cancer patients (dated by TCRdb to between 2020 and 2021). Libraries came from the immunoSEQ multiplex PCR assay. The clones in this table, taken by TCRdb from immuneACCESS, are in-frame only. Not every clone is retained; where verified, under half of the shortfall comes from an unresolved V gene, and the cause of the rest is unknown. Within this sample are fewer than 200,000 clones, with around 93% of them counted one time only. Of the sample, about 4% is held by the ten largest clones. Sample: blood. The receptors come from a woman aged 55-69 years in good health.

The V call is TRBV27, the J call TRBJ1-2; TRBD1 agrees at 10 bases. CDR1 is MNHEY and CDR2 is SMNVEV in the germline V gene (reference sequence). The CDR3 is made up of 11 amino acids. V shed 5 bases, J shed 12 bases, and the junction held 3 bases outside the gene matches. CDR3 loop: CASSNGQGDTF. The CDR3 bases are TGTGCCAGCAGTAACGGACAGGGGGACACCTTC.

The rearrangement joins TRBV27 to TRBJ1-6; 7 nucleotides align to TRBD1. Trimming cost V 5 bases and J 3 bases; bases outside gene matches: 13. CDR1 is MNHEY and CDR2 is SMNVEV in the germline V gene (reference sequence). This CDR3 contains 18 residues. As DNA, the CDR3 is TGTGCCAGCAGTACTGGCCCCTCTTGGACAGGCTATAATTCACCCCTCCACTTT. This sequence encodes CASSTGPSWTGYNSPLHF.

This clone was counted a single time. The chain carries TRBV4-3 and TRBJ2-1; 7 bases are shared with TRBD1. V dropped 3 bases and J dropped 2; count of bases not matched to a gene: 19. The V gene's germline CDR1 is LGHNA and CDR2 YSLEER. The CDR3 length is 20 residues. The CDR3 nucleotides are TGCGCCAGCAGCCATGTCCCGGGACAGAGTTTCTCCGGCGCCTACAATGAGCAGTTCTTC. This translates into CASSHVPGQSFSGAYNEQFF.

This sequence joins TRBV18 and TRBJ1-3; 9 bases line up with TRBD1. V gave up 3 bases and J gave up 8 bases; unmatched junction bases: 5. The CDR3 totals 14 residues. Germline CDR1 is KGHSH and CDR2 is LQKENI. DNA of the CDR3: TGTGCCAGCTCACCTACAGGGGGCGATGACACCATATATTTT. This translates into CASSPTGGDDTIYF. Full variable domain (missing parts from reference TRBV18 and TRBJ1-3): NAGVMQNPRHLVRRRGQEARLRCSPMKGHSHVYWYRQLPEEGLKFMVYLQKENIIDESGMPKERFSAEFPKEGPSILRIQQVVRGDSAAYFCASSPTGGDDTIYFGEGSWLTVV.

The chain carries TRBV6-2 or TRBV6-3 and TRBJ1-2; D ambiguous. Germline V gene lookup returns CDR1 MNHEY and CDR2 SVGEGT. The CDR3 is 13 residues long. Trimming removed 5 bases from V and 6 bases from J, with 13 bases in between. For the CDR3, the DNA is TGTGCCAGCAGTACCTTTACAGCGGATGGCTACACCTTC. Amino acids: CASSTFTADGYTF.

This chain uses TRBV18 with TRBJ2-7; D is unclear. This CDR3 is 16 amino acids long. The V end was cut by 2 bases, the J end by 1 base, with 15 bases between. Germline CDR1 and CDR2: KGHSH and LQKENI. CDR3 bases: TGTGCCAGCTCACCATTCGGTCCAACGAATTCCTACGAGCAGTACTTC. Its protein is CASSPFGPTNSYEQYF.

This chain links TRBV18 with TRBJ1-5; the D gene is possibly TRBD1 (5 bases). The germline V gene has CDR1 KGHSH and CDR2 LQKENI. Deletions cut 2 bases from V and 3 bases from J, with 11 bases between. This CDR3 region has 15 residues. The CDR3: CASSPGTATNQPQHF. In DNA, the CDR3 is TGTGCCAGCTCACCAGGGACGGCCACCAATCAGCCCCAGCATTTT.

The rearrangement joins TRBV9 to TRBJ2-2; D uncertain. The V end lost 0 bases, the J end lost 6 bases, and 6 bases lay between the germline ends. The CDR3 sequence is 13 residues long. Germline values: CDR1 SGDLS, CDR2 YYNGEE. The CDR3 loop reads CASSVASPGELFF. For the CDR3, the DNA is TGTGCCAGCAGCGTAGCCAGTCCCGGGGAGCTGTTTTTT. The whole variable domain, filled in from reference TRBV9 and TRBJ2-2, reads DSGVTQTPKHLITATGQRVTLRCSPRSGDLSVYWYQQSLDQGLQFLIQYYNGEERAKGNILERFSAQQFPDLHSELNLSSLELGDSALYFCASSVASPGELFFGEGSRLTVL.

The V and J genes are TRBV25-1 and TRBJ2-2; 9 bases align to TRBD1. The CDR3 spans 16 residues. The germline gives CDR1 MGHDK, CDR2 SYGVNS. Trimming at V came to 5 bases and at J to 2 bases, leaving 6 bases not matched to a gene. The CDR3 sequence: CASSPLDRGNTGELFF. DNA for the CDR3: TGTGCCAGCAGTCCACTGGACAGGGGAAACACCGGGGAGCTGTTTTTT.

The chain combines TRBV6-2 or TRBV6-3 with TRBJ1-1, with a weak D call TRBD1 (5 bases). The V end lost 1 base, the J end lost 3 bases, and 12 bases lay between the germline ends. CDR1 MNHEY and CDR2 SVGEGT come from the germline V gene. This CDR3 is 15 amino acids long. CDR3 in amino acids: CASSYFHRRDTEAFF. CDR3 DNA sequence: TGTGCCAGCAGTTACTTTCACAGGCGCGACACTGAAGCTTTCTTT.

The chain employs TRBV24-1 and TRBJ2-3; TRBD2 matches 8 bases. There are 17 residues in the CDR3. CDR1 KGHDR and CDR2 SFDVKD come from the germline V gene. V dropped 2 bases and J dropped 8; count of bases not matched to a gene: 14. DNA for the CDR3: TGTGCCACCAGTGATTCAGTGTCGCGGGGGGTCGGGGGTACGCAGTATTTT. Its translation is CATSDSVSRGVGGTQYF.

This chain links TRBV25-1 with TRBJ2-2; 7 positions agree with TRBD2. This CDR3 region has 16 residues. CDR1 MGHDK and CDR2 SYGVNS come from the germline V gene. Unmatched junction bases numbered 8, after V lost 6 bases and J lost 1 base. Written as DNA, the CDR3 is TGTGCCAGCAGGGCCGCGGAGCGGGAGAACACCGGGGAGCTGTTTTTT. Translation: CASRAAERENTGELFF. Full variable domain (remainder filled in from reference TRBV25-1 and TRBJ2-2): EADIYQTPRYLVIGTGKKITLECSQTMGHDKMYWYQQDPGMELHLIHYSYGVNSTEKGDLSSESTVSRIRTEHFPLTLESARPSHTSQYLCASRAAERENTGELFFGEGSRLTVL.

The chain links TRBV18 to TRBJ2-5, with 8 bases aligning to TRBD2. This CDR3 has 17 amino acids. Trimming cost V 2 bases and J 0 bases; bases outside gene matches: 8. The V gene's germline CDR1 is KGHSH and CDR2 LQKENI. Written as DNA, the CDR3 is TGTGCCAGCTCACCATTTTCGGTAGCGGGGAACCAAGAGACCCAGTACTTC. Amino acid sequence: CASSPFSVAGNQETQYF.

The chain is built from TRBV5-1 and TRBJ1-2; 7 bases are shared with TRBD1. The junction had 9 bases not matched to a gene; V was cut back by 4 bases and J by 3 bases. In germline, CDR1 is SGHRS, CDR2 YFSETQ. The CDR3 totals 15 residues. The chain's CDR3 is CASSEDRPPDYGYTF. The CDR3 region has the DNA TGCGCCAGCAGCGAGGACAGGCCTCCTGACTATGGCTACACCTTC.

The genes are TRBV12-3 or TRBV12-4 and TRBJ2-2; no clear D. CDR3 length equals 13 residues. Trimming removed 6 bases from V and 7 bases from J, with 12 bases in between. In DNA, the CDR3 is TGTGCCAGCAGAGAGCAACGTAGCGGGGAGCTGTTTTTT. It specifies CASREQRSGELFF.

The V gene is TRBV19, the J gene TRBJ1-2, with TRBD1 matching over 12 bases. The CDR3 runs to 17 residues. Germline V gene sequence: CDR1 LNHDA, CDR2 SQIVND (reference sequence). V shed 6 bases, J shed 1 base, and the junction held 9 bases outside the gene matches. The CDR3 nucleotides read TGTGCCAGTAGGACCGGGACAGGGGGCGCAGTTAACTATGGCTACACCTTC. Encoded protein: CASRTGTGGAVNYGYTF.

The chain carries TRBV12-3 or TRBV12-4 and TRBJ1-1; no reliable D call. The CDR3 covers 13 residues. Deletions cut 2 bases from V and 6 bases from J, with 10 bases between. DNA of the CDR3: TGTGCCAGCAGTTTAATCCCCGAGGCTGAAGCTTTCTTT. Amino acids: CASSLIPEAEAFF.

The chain links TRBV4-1 to TRBJ2-1; D tentatively reads TRBD1 or TRBD2 (6 bases each). The CDR3 has 13 residues. Germline V gives CDR1 MGHRA, CDR2 YSYEKL. V shed 7 bases and J shed 8 bases, with 15 bases lying between them. The CDR3, as DNA: TGCGCCAGCAAGTCCGGGGGCCGGGATGAGCAGTTCTTC. Amino acid sequence: CASKSGGRDEQFF.

The chain carries TRBV4-3 and TRBJ2-7; D unclear. Germline loops: CDR1 LGHNA, CDR2 YSLEER. Deletions cut 0 bases from V and 6 bases from J, with 15 bases between. CDR3 length: 15 amino acids. The CDR3 coding sequence is TGCGCCAGCAGCCAAGATTGGCTAGATCGAGCCGAGCAGTACTTC. It specifies CASSQDWLDRAEQYF.

The rearrangement uses TRBV2 and TRBJ1-5; unclear D gene. Trimming pared 0 bases from V and 7 bases from J, leaving 13 bases between. This CDR3 spans 15 amino acids. Germline assignment: CDR1 SNHLY and CDR2 FYNNEI. CDR3 nucleotides: TGTGCCAGCAGTGAAGCGGGGATGACGGGGCAGCCCCAGCATTTT. It specifies CASSEAGMTGQPQHF.

This clone was seen just once. The rearrangement links TRBV7-2 to TRBJ1-5; D is unresolved. The CDR3 totals 15 residues. CDR1 is SGHTA and CDR2 is FQGNSA in the germline V gene. V was clipped by 5 bases and J by 3 bases, with 14 bases between them. The CDR3 loop reads CASSILSSLNQPQHF. For the CDR3, the DNA is TGTGCCAGCAGCATTCTCTCTAGTCTCAATCAGCCCCAGCATTTT.

The V call is TRBV7-2, the J call TRBJ1-5; D is perhaps TRBD1 (5 bases). V lost 4 bases, J lost 0 bases, and 10 bases lay in between. Germline-derived CDR1 and CDR2 are SGHTA and FQGNSA. This CDR3 has 15 amino acids. CDR3: CASSYRFGSNQPQHF. CDR3 DNA sequence: TGTGCCAGCAGCTACAGGTTTGGTAGCAATCAGCCCCAGCATTTT.

The table lists this clone with a count of one. This sequence joins TRBV5-1 and TRBJ2-5, with a weak D call TRBD2 (6 bases). The CDR3 contains 16 residues. Germline CDR1 SGHRS, CDR2 YFSETQ. V lost 0 bases and J 5 bases, leaving 17 bases between the germline ends. This chain's CDR3 is CASSLARGEVYETQYF. The CDR3 coding sequence is TGCGCCAGCAGCTTGGCACGCGGGGAGGTCTACGAGACCCAGTACTTC.